The 22 T cell receptor beta chains reported below all come from one sample, sequenced in a study of T cells in Graves' hyperthyroidism and ophthalmopathy. Amplification of TCR beta CDR3 regions was performed using RNA transcripts as template. The TCR CDR3 first-round RT-PCR relied on the HTBI primer set. TCRdb redid the calling of the multiplex PCR reads with MiXCR, one entry per CDR3 protein. The sample shows roughly 500,000 distinct CDR3 sequences, 46% of them seen only once. The sample consisted of peripheral blood or thyroid tissue (not recorded which). The source is an adult woman with Graves' disease, either hyperthyroidism or ophthalmopathy (not recorded which).

This clonotype was seen a few times. The chain combines TRBV5-6 with TRBJ2-5; D gene unclear. The germline gives CDR1 SGHDT, CDR2 YYEEEE. CDR3 length equals 14 residues. V lost 4 bases to trimming and J lost 8 bases, with 18 bases between them. CDR3 sequence: CASSQPVTERTQYF. The CDR3 coding sequence is TGTGCCAGCAGCCAGCCAGTCACAGAACGAACCCAGTACTTC.

The V and J genes are TRBV5-1 and TRBJ2-7, with D perhaps matching TRBD1 (6 bases). The V end lost 4 bases, the J end lost 5 bases, and 7 bases lay between the germline ends. The CDR3 has 11 amino acids. Germline loops: CDR1 SGHRS, CDR2 YFSETQ. CDR3 in DNA: TGCGCCAGCAGCGGGGGCCACGAGCAGTACTTC. The encoded protein is CASSGGHEQYF.

This clonotype was seen many times. J is TRBJ2-5 and V is TRBV10-3, with D perhaps matching TRBD1 (6 bases). With 4 bases removed from V and 5 bases from J, the gap between germline ends came to 14 bases. The CDR3 totals 14 residues. CDR1 is ENHRY and CDR2 is SYGVKD in the germline V gene. CDR3 nucleotide sequence: TGTGCCATCAGTGGTAAGGGGGTTGGCGAGACCCAGTACTTC. This gives the protein CAISGKGVGETQYF.

The chain employs TRBV7-9 and TRBJ2-1; the D gene could be TRBD1 or TRBD2 (5 bases each). The V gene lost 7 bases and the J gene lost 6 bases, with 19 bases spanning the gap. The CDR3 runs 15 residues. The germline gives CDR1 SEHNR, CDR2 FQNEAQ (reference sequence). The CDR3 sequence: CASTPGTGAVNEQFF. DNA of the CDR3: TGTGCCAGCACCCCCGGGACCGGCGCCGTCAATGAGCAGTTCTTC.

This clonotype was seen ten or more times. The CDR3 DNA is TGTGCCAGCAGCTTAGTACAGGGGGCTGGTAGGAACACTGAAGCTTTCTTT. Translation gives CASSLVQGAGRNTEAFF. The chain is built from TRBV7-2 and TRBJ1-1; TRBD1 agrees at 9 bases. The J segment lost 1 base and the V segment lost 1 base, leaving 7 bases of the junction unmatched. This CDR3 has 17 residues. Per the germline V gene, CDR1 is SGHTA and CDR2 is FQGNSA.

This clonotype was seen more than once but under ten times. The genes are TRBV2 and TRBJ2-1; 11 positions match TRBD2. Germline V gene lookup returns CDR1 SNHLY and CDR2 FYNNEI. The CDR3 consists of 15 residues. V shed 2 bases, J shed 8 bases, and the junction held 5 bases outside the gene matches. The chain's CDR3 is CASSEPGLAVHEQFF. CDR3 nucleotide sequence: TGTGCCAGCAGTGAACCGGGACTAGCGGTCCATGAGCAGTTCTTC.

This clonotype was found a few times. As the CDR3 is not closed by the conserved phenylalanine or tryptophan, this likely results from a read error. V and J are TRBV29-1 and TRBJ1-2; D is unclear. This CDR3 is built from 12 residues. Germline CDR1 and CDR2: SQVTM and ANQGSEA. V dropped 4 bases and J dropped 2 bases, with 8 bases sitting between them. The CDR3 DNA sequence: TGCAGCGTTGGCTCAGACAACTATGGCTACACCCTC. Its translation is CSVGSDNYGYTL.

This clonotype was picked up many times. The chain recombines TRBV6-1 with TRBJ1-4; D ambiguous. Trimming stripped 1 base from V and 4 bases from J, with 7 bases between. Germline V gives CDR1 MNHNS, CDR2 SASEGT. This CDR3 has 14 residues. In DNA form, the CDR3 reads TGTGCCAGCAGTGAAGGAGGGCTTAATGAAAAACTGTTTTTT. This translates into CASSEGGLNEKLFF.

Of note for this clonotype: A much larger clone is a single base away; this may be a read error. V and J are TRBV10-3 and TRBJ1-6; D is uncertain. The CDR3 is 13 residues long. Germline values: CDR1 ENHRY, CDR2 SYGVKD. The CDR3 here is CAISETGNSPPHF. CDR3 bases: TGTGCCATCAGTGAGACGGGGAATTCACCCCCCCACTTT.

The chain uses TRBV10-3 and TRBJ2-7, with D possibly TRBD1 on 6 matching bases. The germline V gene has CDR1 ENHRY and CDR2 SYGVKD. This CDR3 has 14 amino acids. V lost 3 bases to trimming and J lost 3 bases, with 12 bases between them. The CDR3 sequence is CAISETDSLYEQYF. CDR3 nucleotides: TGTGCCATCAGTGAAACGGACAGCCTCTACGAGCAGTACTTC.

This clonotype was seen a handful of times. This chain connects TRBV20-1 to TRBJ1-4, with a weak D call TRBD1 (5 bases). The CDR3 contains 13 residues. Trimming took off 6 bases at V and 8 bases at J, with 16 bases between the two ends. CDR1 is DFQATT and CDR2 is SNEGSKA in the germline V gene (reference sequence). CDR3 bases: TGCAGTGCCCTACAGGCCACCCTCGAAAAACTGTTTTTT. Its translation is CSALQATLEKLFF.

This clonotype was observed at least ten times. The rearrangement uses TRBV29-1 and TRBJ2-2; 14 nucleotides match TRBD2. Germline values: CDR1 SQVTM, CDR2 ANQGSEA. The CDR3 contains 15 residues. Trimming took 6 bases from V and 4 from J; bases not matched to a gene: 4. For the CDR3, the DNA is TGCAGCGTGTTCGGGACTAGCGGGAGCACCGGGGAGCTGTTTTTT. It translates to CSVFGTSGSTGELFF.

The J gene is TRBJ1-4, the V gene TRBV12-3 or TRBV12-4; no definite D call. Trimming pared 6 bases from V and 10 bases from J, leaving 18 bases between. This CDR3 spans 14 amino acids. The CDR3 sequence is CASSSDSHYGKLFF. DNA for the CDR3: TGTGCCAGCAGCTCAGACTCCCATTACGGAAAACTGTTTTTT.

This clonotype came up many times. The chain links TRBV29-1 to TRBJ2-5; D call uncertain. The CDR3 has 13 amino acids. Germline CDR1 SQVTM, CDR2 ANQGSEA. Trimming took 7 bases from V and 5 from J, leaving 17 bases between them. This CDR3 is CSARSWSVETQYF. CDR3 bases: TGCAGCGCCCGGAGTTGGAGCGTTGAGACCCAGTACTTC.

V usage is TRBV10-2 and J usage is TRBJ1-5; D gene unclear. The V gene's germline CDR1 is WSHSY and CDR2 SAAADI. This CDR3 has 13 amino acids. V lost 10 bases to trimming and J lost 6 bases, with 16 bases between them. The CDR3 loop reads CATALGLGQPQHF. The CDR3 region has the DNA TGCGCCACAGCTTTGGGGTTGGGTCAGCCCCAGCATTTT.

This clonotype was counted between two and nine times. A much larger clone is a single base away; this may be a read error. The V and J genes are TRBV29-1 and TRBJ2-7; no clear D gene. Germline lookup yields CDR1 SQVTM and CDR2 ANQGSEA. CDR3 length equals 12 residues. V was pared by 5 bases and J by 2 bases, with 10 bases between. The CDR3 DNA reads as TGCAGCGTTATCTTCTCCGCCTACGAGCAGTACTTC. Its translation is CSVIFSAYEQYF.

The J gene is TRBJ2-7, the V gene TRBV7-2, with D possibly matching TRBD1 (5 bases). Germline CDR1 and CDR2: SGHTA and FQGNSA. CDR3 length: 15 residues. V was shortened by 7 bases and J by 5 bases, with 21 bases between the two germline ends. The CDR3 region is CASTPLRGTIHEQYF. As DNA, the CDR3 is TGTGCCAGCACCCCCCTTAGGGGAACGATTCACGAGCAGTACTTC. Full variable domain (missing parts from reference TRBV7-2 and TRBJ2-7): GAGVSQSPSNKVTEKGKDVELRCDPISGHTALYWYRQSLGQGLEFLIYFQGNSAPDKSGLPSDRFSAERTGGSVSTLTIQRTQQEDSAVYLCASTPLRGTIHEQYFGPGTRLTVT.

Many counts were recorded for this clonotype. The chain recombines TRBV4-1 with TRBJ2-7, with D possibly being TRBD1 or TRBD2 (5 bases each). There are 15 residues in the CDR3. V lost 3 bases and J 5 bases, leaving 17 bases between the germline ends. From germline, CDR1 is MGHRA and CDR2 YSYEKL. CDR3 sequence (DNA): TGCGCCAGCAGCCAGTTCCGGGACCTCATCAACGAGCAGTACTTC. As protein: CASSQFRDLINEQYF.

This clonotype was counted between two and nine times. CDR3 nucleotide sequence: TGTGCCAGCAGTGGCGGTAGCTCTGGGGCCAACGTCCTGACTTTC. Translation gives CASSGGSSGANVLTF. The chain joins TRBV6-1 to TRBJ2-6; D unresolved. Germline CDR1 and CDR2: MNHNS and SASEGT. CDR3 length equals 15 residues. V was clipped by 4 bases and J by 0 bases, with 7 bases between them.

As regards this clonotype: A read error may account for a junction end that differs from germline. The V and J genes are TRBV2 and TRBJ1-6; D gene unclear. This CDR3 contains 11 residues. Germline CDR1 is SNHLY and CDR2 is FYNNEI. The CDR3, as DNA: TGTGCCAGCAGTGGGGTCTCACCACTCCGCTTT. This gives the protein CASSGVSPLRF.

This clonotype has just a few counts. This chain links TRBV19 with TRBJ1-5, with D hard to call. Germline CDR1 LNHDA, CDR2 SQIVND (reference sequence). V lost 6 bases, J lost 4 bases, and 7 bases lay in between. This CDR3 has 12 residues. CDR3 in amino acids: CASRRSNQPQHF. DNA of the CDR3: TGTGCCAGTAGGAGAAGTAATCAGCCCCAGCATTTT.

Worth noting for this clonotype: This may be a read error, as it is one base from a much larger clone. The chain employs TRBV6-2 or TRBV6-3 and TRBJ1-3, with D uncertain. Germline loops: CDR1 MNHEY, CDR2 SVGEGT. The CDR3 has 12 residues. CDR3 sequence reads: CASSYDGNTRYF. CDR3 in DNA: TGTGCCAGCAGTTACGATGGAAACACCAGATATTTT.